This T cell receptor (beta chain) was sequenced during a study of blood T cells in healthy people across ages. The amount of total RNA extracted per sample was at least 5.5 micrograms. The V end was cut by 2 bases, the J end by 2 bases, with 16 bases between. The germline V gene encodes CDR1 SGHTA and CDR2 FQGTGA. The CDR3 runs 16 residues. Together with a sample-barcoded 5' primer, a J-beta primer mix was included in a second PCR lasting about 7 to 12 cycles. Using its own MiXCR run on the 5' RACE reads, TCRdb lists one record per CDR3 protein. Of hundreds of thousands of distinct CDR3 sequences listed, more than 25% are singletons.

The source is a woman over 75 in good health. Source material: blood. V is TRBV7-3 and J is TRBJ2-7, with D unresolved. The CDR3 DNA is TGTGCCAGCAGCTTAGGACCGGCCAGGTCCGCCTACGAGCAGTACTTC. Translation gives CASSLGPARSAYEQYF.